The 11 T cell receptor beta chains below come from one sample, sequenced in a study of cytomegalovirus exposure and HLA in healthy donors. The PCR was carried out with 60 Vbeta primers and 13 Jbeta primers. Sequencing used immunoSEQ multiplex PCR; TCRdb keeps in-frame clones, though not all of them. Of around 130,000 clones in the sample, more than 8% were seen once. Input material: PBMCs. The receptors derive from a man in his forties in good health and CMV-seronegative.

The chain links TRBV7-9 to TRBJ2-2, with D unresolved. The CDR3 is made up of 12 amino acids. Germline-derived CDR1 and CDR2 are SEHNR and FQNEAQ (reference sequence). V was cut by 1 base and J by 7 bases, with 4 bases left in between. CDR3 nucleotides: TGTGCCAGCAGCTTAGATAGCGGGGAGCTGTTTTTT. Amino acids: CASSLDSGELFF.

V gene TRBV6-5 combines with J gene TRBJ1-1, with a possible D match to TRBD1 (5 bases). V was cut by 2 bases and J by 1 base, with 8 bases left in between. The CDR3 loop spans 14 amino acids. Germline lookup yields CDR1 MNHEY and CDR2 SVGAGI. CDR3 protein: CASSYGQGNTEAFF. The CDR3 DNA is TGTGCCAGCAGTTACGGCCAGGGGAACACTGAAGCTTTCTTT.

V gene TRBV7-6 combines with J gene TRBJ2-2, with 11 nucleotides matching TRBD1. There are 18 residues in the CDR3. CDR1 and CDR2 from the germline V gene are SGHVS and FNYEAQ. V was clipped by 2 bases and J by 4 bases; unmatched bases: 9. As DNA, the CDR3 is TGTGCCAGCAGCTTACTCGGACAGGGGGCCCATACCACCGGGGAGCTGTTTTTT. Protein: CASSLLGQGAHTTGELFF.

The chain recombines TRBV18 with TRBJ2-1; 7 nucleotides align to TRBD1. Germline V gene lookup returns CDR1 KGHSH and CDR2 LQKENI. Trimming at V came to 3 bases and at J to 3 bases, leaving 8 bases not matched to a gene. This CDR3 contains 16 residues. In DNA form, the CDR3 reads TGTGCCAGCTCACCCCCGGGACAGACCTTCTACAATGAGCAGTTCTTC. Translating it yields CASSPPGQTFYNEQFF. The complete variable domain, with remaining parts taken from reference TRBV18 and TRBJ2-1, reads NAGVMQNPRHLVRRRGQEARLRCSPMKGHSHVYWYRQLPEEGLKFMVYLQKENIIDESGMPKERFSAEFPKEGPSILRIQQVVRGDSAAYFCASSPPGQTFYNEQFFGPGTRLTVL.

The rearrangement links TRBV27 to TRBJ2-5; 11 nucleotides align to TRBD1. The DNA end favors TRBJ2-7, so the J call may be wrong. This CDR3 is built from 15 residues. CDR1 is MNHEY, CDR2 SMNVEV, per germline (reference sequence). CDR3 in DNA: TGTGCCAGCAGTTTACAAGGACAGGGGGCCCACGAGCAGTACTTC. The encoded protein is CASSLQGQGAHEQYF.

This clone came up a few times. J is TRBJ2-1 and V is TRBV6-1; D perhaps matches TRBD1 (6 bases). Between the trimmed V and J ends, which lost 0 bases and 0 bases, there was a span of 24 bases. Germline CDR1 is MNHNS and CDR2 is SASEGT. There are 21 residues in the CDR3. DNA for the CDR3: TGTGCCAGCAGTGAAGCGAGTATCAGGGGCCCACCCTCGGGCTCCTACAATGAGCAGTTCTTC. It translates to CASSEASIRGPPSGSYNEQFF.

In this sample, this clone turned up a few times. This chain uses TRBV7-2 with TRBJ1-1; TRBD1 aligns across 8 bases. V lost 3 bases and J lost 7; bases outside the gene matches: 4. The CDR3 runs to 13 residues. Germline V gives CDR1 SGHTA, CDR2 FQGNSA. CDR3 amino acids: CASSLAQGVEAFF. CDR3 DNA sequence: TGTGCCAGCAGCTTGGCACAGGGGGTTGAAGCTTTCTTT. Using reference TRBV7-2 and TRBJ1-1 for the parts outside the CDR3, the full variable domain is GAGVSQSPSNKVTEKGKDVELRCDPISGHTALYWYRQSLGQGLEFLIYFQGNSAPDKSGLPSDRFSAERTGGSVSTLTIQRTQQEDSAVYLCASSLAQGVEAFFGQGTRLTVV.

The gene calls are TRBV7-3 and TRBJ2-7; weak D call: TRBD1 (5 bases). Germline assignment: CDR1 SGHTA and CDR2 FQGTGA. V was cut by 5 bases and J by 3 bases, with 11 bases left in between. This CDR3 contains 13 residues. The CDR3 region is CASSPTGVYEQYF. DNA for the CDR3: TGTGCCAGCAGCCCCACAGGTGTCTACGAGCAGTACTTC.

Regarding this clone: In the same sample, other DNA sequences code for this CDR3. The CDR3 DNA is TGTGCCAGCAGCTTAGCGAGGGGGGGGGCCTACGAGCAGTACTTC. This gives the protein CASSLARGGAYEQYF. V and J are TRBV7-2 and TRBJ2-7; the D gene is possibly TRBD2 (7 bases). The CDR3 has 15 residues. V shed 0 bases and J shed 2 bases, with 11 bases lying between them. Germline CDR1 is SGHTA and CDR2 is FQGNSA. Combining the CDR3 with reference TRBV7-2 and TRBJ2-7 gives the whole variable domain GAGVSQSPSNKVTEKGKDVELRCDPISGHTALYWYRQSLGQGLEFLIYFQGNSAPDKSGLPSDRFSAERTGGSVSTLTIQRTQQEDSAVYLCASSLARGGAYEQYFGPGTRLTVT.

This chain links TRBV27 with TRBJ2-7; a weak D match, TRBD2 (7 bases). The germline gives CDR1 MNHEY, CDR2 SMNVEV (reference sequence). Trimming removed 4 bases at V and 3 bases at J, with 16 bases between. The length of the CDR3 is 15 residues. The CDR3 loop is CASSWMGGRFYEQYF. The CDR3 DNA sequence: TGTGCCAGCAGTTGGATGGGGGGGCGTTTCTACGAGCAGTACTTC.

This clone was seen only a few times. V gene TRBV5-1 combines with J gene TRBJ1-6, with 8 bases identical to TRBD1. V dropped 7 bases and J dropped 7; count of bases not matched to a gene: 13. The CDR3 is 16 residues long. Germline CDR1 and CDR2: SGHRS and YFSETQ. The CDR3 DNA is TGCGCCAGCGCGCAAACAGGGGGGCGACGGAATTCACCCCTCCACTTT. The encoded protein is CASAQTGGRRNSPLHF. Complete variable domain (other parts from reference TRBV5-1 and TRBJ1-6): KAGVTQTPRYLIKTRGQQVTLSCSPISGHRSVSWYQQTPGQGLQFLFEYFSETQRNKGNFPGRFSGRQFSNSRSEMNVSTLELGDSALYLCASAQTGGRRNSPLHFGNGTRLTVT.